The following is a TCR beta chain sequence with its context. This sample was included in a study of blood T cell repertoires in COVID-19. Across the study: Collection of acute and convalescent COVID-19 samples took place in the United States, Italy and Spain. Sample material is recorded as cDNA or gDNA derived from T cells, B-cell-depleted T cells, or PBMCs.

Original data processing: Nucleated cell number was recorded as an estimate derived from reference gene primer amplification. This table comes from immunoSEQ multiplex PCR, and its TCRdb copy is limited to in-frame clones, with some not included. Clonal size and the V and J genes are those of that table, whereas D and trimming came from the DNA. The sample lists about 210,000 clones, around 87% seen once, with approximately 6.2% in the top ten. Trimming removed 2 bases at V and 3 bases at J, with 25 bases between. Germline CDR1 KGHSH, CDR2 LQKENI. The CDR3 loop spans 19 amino acids. The receptor was isolated from a man in his sixties who had recovered from COVID-19. Sequencing input: peripheral blood. V usage is TRBV18 and J usage is TRBJ1-1; D is ambiguous. As DNA, the CDR3 is TGTGCCAGCTCACCAGGGTTGGGCTATGGCACGAGGAGGGACACTGAAGCTTTCTTT. Translated, it gives CASSPGLGYGTRRDTEAFF.